The source of this T cell receptor beta chain is a study of T cells in localized non-small cell lung cancer. The CDR3 runs 13 residues. Germline V gives CDR1 SNHLY, CDR2 FYNNEI. The ends were cut back, 7 bases at V and 6 bases at J, with 15 bases in the middle. The protocol was immunoSEQ multiplex PCR, while the TCRdb copy is restricted to in-frame clones and leaves out a portion. Of more than 20,000 clones in the sample, around nine tenths were seen once. The receptor was derived from a female donor older than 55 with stage I lung adenocarcinoma. The sample was peripheral blood, taken before any cancer treatment. The rearrangement uses TRBV2 and TRBJ1-2; D may be TRBD1 (6 bases). CDR3 nucleotides: TGTGCCAGCATCCCCACAGGGAGTGATGGCTACACCTTC. It translates to CASIPTGSDGYTF.